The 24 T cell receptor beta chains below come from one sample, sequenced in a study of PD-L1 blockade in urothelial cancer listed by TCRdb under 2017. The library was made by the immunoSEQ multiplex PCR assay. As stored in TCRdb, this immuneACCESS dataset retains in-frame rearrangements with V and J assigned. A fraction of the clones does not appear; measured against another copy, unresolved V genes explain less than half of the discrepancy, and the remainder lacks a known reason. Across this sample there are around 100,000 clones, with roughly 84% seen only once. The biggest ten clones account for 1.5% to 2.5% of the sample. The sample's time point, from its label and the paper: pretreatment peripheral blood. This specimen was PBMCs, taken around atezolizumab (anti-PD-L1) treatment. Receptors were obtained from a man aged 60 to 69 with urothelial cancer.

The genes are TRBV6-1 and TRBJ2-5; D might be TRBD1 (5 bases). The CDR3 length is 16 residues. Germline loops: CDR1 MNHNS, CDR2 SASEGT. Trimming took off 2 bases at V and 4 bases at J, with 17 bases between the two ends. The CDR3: CASSEYGRAVVETQYF. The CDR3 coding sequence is TGTGCCAGCAGTGAATACGGCAGGGCGGTAGTAGAGACCCAGTACTTC.

CDR3 sequence (DNA): TGTGCCAGCAGCGCGACTAGCGGGGGGGTCAATGAGCAGTTCTTC. Its protein product is CASSATSGGVNEQFF. V usage is TRBV7-3 and J usage is TRBJ2-1; 14 bases fit TRBD2. The CDR3 length is 15 residues. V dropped 5 bases and J dropped 6; count of bases not matched to a gene: 3. The germline gives CDR1 SGHTA, CDR2 FQGTGA.

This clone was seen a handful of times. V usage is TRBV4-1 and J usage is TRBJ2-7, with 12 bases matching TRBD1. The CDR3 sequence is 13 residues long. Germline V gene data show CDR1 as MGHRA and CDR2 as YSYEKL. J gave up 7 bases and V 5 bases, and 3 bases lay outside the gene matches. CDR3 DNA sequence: TGCGCCAGCAGCTGGGACAGGGGGCATGAGCAGTACTTC. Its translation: CASSWDRGHEQYF.

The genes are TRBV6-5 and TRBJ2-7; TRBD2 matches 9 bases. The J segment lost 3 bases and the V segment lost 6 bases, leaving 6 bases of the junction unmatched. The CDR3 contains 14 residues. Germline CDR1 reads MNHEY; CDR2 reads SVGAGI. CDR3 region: CASRVAGANYEQYF. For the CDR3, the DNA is TGTGCCAGCAGAGTAGCGGGAGCGAACTACGAGCAGTACTTC.

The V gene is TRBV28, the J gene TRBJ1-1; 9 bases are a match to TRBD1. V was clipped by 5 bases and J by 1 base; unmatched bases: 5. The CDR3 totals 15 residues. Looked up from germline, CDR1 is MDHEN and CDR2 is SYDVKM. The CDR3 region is CASSPWTGENTEAFF. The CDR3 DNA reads TGTGCCAGCAGTCCGTGGACAGGGGAGAACACTGAAGCTTTCTTT. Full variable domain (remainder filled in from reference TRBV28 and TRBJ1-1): DVKVTQSSRYLVKRTGEKVFLECVQDMDHENMFWYRQDPGLGLRLIYFSYDVKMKEKGDIPEGYSVSREKKERFSLILESASTNQTSMYLCASSPWTGENTEAFFGQGTRLTVV.

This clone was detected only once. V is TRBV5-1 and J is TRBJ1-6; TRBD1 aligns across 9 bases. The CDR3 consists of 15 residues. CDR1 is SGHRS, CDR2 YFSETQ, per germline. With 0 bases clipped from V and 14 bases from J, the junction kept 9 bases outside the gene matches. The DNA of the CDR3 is TGCGCCAGCAGCTTGGAAGGGACAGGGACACACACCCTCCACTTT. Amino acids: CASSLEGTGTHTLHF.

The CDR3 bases are TGTGCCAGCAGCAGGCAAACAGGGAGCCCTAACTATGGCTACACCTTC. Its translation: CASSRQTGSPNYGYTF. The chain is built from TRBV21-1 and TRBJ1-2; the table's D call, TRBD1, was not checked against the DNA. TRBV21-1 is a pseudogene. The length of the CDR3 is 16 residues.

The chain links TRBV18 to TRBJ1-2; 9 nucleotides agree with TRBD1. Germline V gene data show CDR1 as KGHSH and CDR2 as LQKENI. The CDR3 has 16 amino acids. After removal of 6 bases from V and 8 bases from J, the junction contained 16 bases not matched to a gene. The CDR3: CASSSREQGAVEGYTF. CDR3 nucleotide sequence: TGTGCCAGCTCTTCACGAGAACAGGGGGCAGTGGAGGGCTACACCTTC.

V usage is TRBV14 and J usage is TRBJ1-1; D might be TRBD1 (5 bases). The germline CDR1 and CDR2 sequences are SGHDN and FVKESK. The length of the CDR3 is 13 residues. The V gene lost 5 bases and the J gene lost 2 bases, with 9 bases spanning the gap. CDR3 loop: CASSKTVNTEAFF. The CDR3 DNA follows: TGTGCCAGCAGCAAGACAGTTAACACTGAAGCTTTCTTT.

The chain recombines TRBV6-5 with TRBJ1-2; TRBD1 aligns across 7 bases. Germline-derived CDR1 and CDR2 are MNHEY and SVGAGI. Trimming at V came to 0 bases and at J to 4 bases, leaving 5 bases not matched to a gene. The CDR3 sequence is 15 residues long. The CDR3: CASSYSPRGAYGYTF. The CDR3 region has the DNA TGTGCCAGCAGTTACTCCCCCAGGGGGGCCTATGGCTACACCTTC.

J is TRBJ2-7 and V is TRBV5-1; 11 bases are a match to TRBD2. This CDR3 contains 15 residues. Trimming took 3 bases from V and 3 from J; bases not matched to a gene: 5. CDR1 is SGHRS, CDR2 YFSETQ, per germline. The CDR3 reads CASSSPGLADYEQYF. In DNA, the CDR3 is TGCGCCAGCAGCTCCCCGGGACTAGCGGACTACGAGCAGTACTTC.

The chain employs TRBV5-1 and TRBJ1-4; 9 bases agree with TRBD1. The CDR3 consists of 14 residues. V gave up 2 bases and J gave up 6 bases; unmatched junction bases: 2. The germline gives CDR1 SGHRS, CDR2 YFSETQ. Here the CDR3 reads CASSLQGADEKLFF. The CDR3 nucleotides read TGCGCCAGCAGCTTACAGGGGGCCGATGAAAAACTGTTTTTT.

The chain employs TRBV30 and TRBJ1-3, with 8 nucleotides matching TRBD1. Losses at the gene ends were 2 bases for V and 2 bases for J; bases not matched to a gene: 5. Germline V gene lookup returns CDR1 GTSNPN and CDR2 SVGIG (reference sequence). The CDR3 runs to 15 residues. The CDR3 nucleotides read TGTGCCTGGAGTCCAAAGACAGGGGCTGGAAACACCATATATTTT. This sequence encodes CAWSPKTGAGNTIYF.

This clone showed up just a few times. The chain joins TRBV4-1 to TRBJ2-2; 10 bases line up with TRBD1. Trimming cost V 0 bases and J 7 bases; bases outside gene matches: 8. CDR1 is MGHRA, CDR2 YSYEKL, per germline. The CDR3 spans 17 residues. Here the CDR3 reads CASSQDWGTGVIGELFF. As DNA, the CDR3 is TGCGCCAGCAGCCAAGATTGGGGGACAGGGGTCATCGGGGAGCTGTTTTTT.

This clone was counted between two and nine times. The CDR3 DNA reads TGTGCCAGCAGTTACCGACAGGGCGGTCAGCCCCAGCATTTT. This encodes CASSYRQGGQPQHF. This chain connects TRBV6-5 to TRBJ1-5; TRBD1 matches at 7 bases. This CDR3 contains 14 residues. The V gene end was trimmed by 2 bases and the J gene end by 6 bases; junction bases not matched to a gene: 4. Germline CDR1 reads MNHEY; CDR2 reads SVGAGI.

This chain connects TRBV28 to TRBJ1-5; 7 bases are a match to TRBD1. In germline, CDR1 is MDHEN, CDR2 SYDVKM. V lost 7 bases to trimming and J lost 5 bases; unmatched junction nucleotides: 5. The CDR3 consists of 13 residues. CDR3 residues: CASTSTGYQPQHF. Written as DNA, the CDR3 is TGTGCCAGCACCTCGACAGGGTATCAGCCCCAGCATTTT.

The CDR3 DNA reads TGTGCCAGCAGCTTGGGAGGTCAGAGCTCCTACGAGCAGTACTTC. Its translation is CASSLGGQSSYEQYF. This chain links TRBV5-5 with TRBJ2-7, with D hard to call. This CDR3 has 15 amino acids. V lost 0 bases, J lost 0 bases, and 10 bases lay in between. The germline CDR1 and CDR2 sequences are SGHKS and YYEKEE (reference sequence).

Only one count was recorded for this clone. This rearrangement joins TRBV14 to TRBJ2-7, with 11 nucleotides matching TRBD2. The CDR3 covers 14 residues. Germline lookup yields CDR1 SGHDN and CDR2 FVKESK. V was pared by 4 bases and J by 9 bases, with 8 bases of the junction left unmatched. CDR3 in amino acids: CASSPVAGGQGQYF. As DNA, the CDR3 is TGTGCCAGCAGCCCGGTAGCGGGAGGGCAAGGGCAGTACTTC. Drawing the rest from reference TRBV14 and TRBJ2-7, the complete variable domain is EAGVTQFPSHSVIEKGQTVTLRCDPISGHDNLYWYRRVMGKEIKFLLHFVKESKQDESGMPNNRFLAERTGGTYSTLKVQPAELEDSGVYFCASSPVAGGQGQYFGPGTRLTVT.

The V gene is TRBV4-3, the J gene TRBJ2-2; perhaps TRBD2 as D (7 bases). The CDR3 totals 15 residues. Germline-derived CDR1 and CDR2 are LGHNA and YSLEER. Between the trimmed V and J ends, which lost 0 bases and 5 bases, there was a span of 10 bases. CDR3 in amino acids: CASSQEGGRTGELFF. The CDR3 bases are TGCGCCAGCAGCCAAGAGGGGGGGCGAACCGGGGAGCTGTTTTTT.

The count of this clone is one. The CDR3 loop reads CASSLGEDYGYTF. CDR3 nucleotide sequence: TGCGCCAGCAGCTTGGGCGAAGACTATGGCTACACCTTC. The chain carries TRBV5-1 and TRBJ1-2; D remains ambiguous. CDR3 size: 13 residues. Trimming removed 0 bases at V and 3 bases at J, with 6 bases between. CDR1 and CDR2 from the germline V gene are SGHRS and YFSETQ.

For the CDR3, the DNA is TGCGCCAGCGGACTAGCGGGGGTGGATACGCAGTATTTT. This gives the protein CASGLAGVDTQYF. The V gene is TRBV5-1, the J gene TRBJ2-3, with 13 bases fitting TRBD2. From germline, CDR1 is SGHRS and CDR2 YFSETQ. The CDR3 length is 13 residues. V lost 7 bases and J lost 6; bases outside the gene matches: 2.

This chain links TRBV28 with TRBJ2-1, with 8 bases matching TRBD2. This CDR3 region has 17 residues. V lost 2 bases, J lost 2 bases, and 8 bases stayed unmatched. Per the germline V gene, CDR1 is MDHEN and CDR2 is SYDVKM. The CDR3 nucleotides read TGTGCCAGCAGTTTAATTCTTGGGCGGGGGGCCTACAATGAGCAGTTCTTC. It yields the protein CASSLILGRGAYNEQFF.

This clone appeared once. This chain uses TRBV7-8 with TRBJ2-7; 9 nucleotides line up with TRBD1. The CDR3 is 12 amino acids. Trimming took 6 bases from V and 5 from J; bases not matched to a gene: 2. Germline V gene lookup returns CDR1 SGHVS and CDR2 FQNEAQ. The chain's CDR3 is CASSRDRDEQYF. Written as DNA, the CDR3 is TGTGCCAGCAGTCGGGACAGGGACGAGCAGTACTTC.

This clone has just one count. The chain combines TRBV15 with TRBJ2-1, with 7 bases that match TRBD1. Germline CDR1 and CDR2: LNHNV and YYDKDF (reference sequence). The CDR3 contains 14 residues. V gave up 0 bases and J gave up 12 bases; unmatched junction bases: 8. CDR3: CATSRDNRPGGQFF. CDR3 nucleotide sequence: TGTGCCACCAGCAGAGATAACAGGCCAGGGGGGCAGTTCTTC. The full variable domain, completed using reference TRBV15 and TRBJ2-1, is DAMVIQNPRYQVTQFGKPVTLSCSQTLNHNVMYWYQQKSSQAPKLLFHYYDKDFNNEADTPDNFQSRRPNTSFCFLDIRSPGLGDTAMYLCATSRDNRPGGQFFGPGTRLTVL.